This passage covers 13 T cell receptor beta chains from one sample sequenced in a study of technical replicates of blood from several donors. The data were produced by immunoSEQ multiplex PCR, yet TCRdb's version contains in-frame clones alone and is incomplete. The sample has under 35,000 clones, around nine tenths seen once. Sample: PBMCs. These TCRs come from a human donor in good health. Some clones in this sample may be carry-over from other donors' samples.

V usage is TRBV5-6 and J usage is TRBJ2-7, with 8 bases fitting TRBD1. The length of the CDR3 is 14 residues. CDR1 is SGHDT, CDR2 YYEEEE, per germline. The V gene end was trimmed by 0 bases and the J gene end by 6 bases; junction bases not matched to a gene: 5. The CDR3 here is CASSLVQGASEQYF. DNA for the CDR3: TGTGCCAGCAGCTTGGTTCAGGGGGCGAGCGAGCAGTACTTC.

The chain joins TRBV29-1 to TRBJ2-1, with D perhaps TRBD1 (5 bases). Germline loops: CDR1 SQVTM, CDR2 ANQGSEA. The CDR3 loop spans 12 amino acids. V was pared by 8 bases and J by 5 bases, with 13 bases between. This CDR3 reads CSFLDSHNEQFF. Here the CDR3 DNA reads TGCAGCTTTCTAGACAGTCACAATGAGCAGTTCTTC.

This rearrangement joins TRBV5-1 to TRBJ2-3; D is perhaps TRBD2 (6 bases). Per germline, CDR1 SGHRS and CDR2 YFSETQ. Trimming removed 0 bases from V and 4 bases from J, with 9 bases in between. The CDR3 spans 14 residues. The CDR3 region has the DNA TGCGCCAGCAGCTTGGCGGGAGAGGCAGATACGCAGTATTTT. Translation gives CASSLAGEADTQYF.

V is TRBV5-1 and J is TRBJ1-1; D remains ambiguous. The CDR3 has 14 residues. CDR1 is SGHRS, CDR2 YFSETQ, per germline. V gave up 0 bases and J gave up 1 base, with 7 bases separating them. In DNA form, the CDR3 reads TGCGCCAGCAGCTTGGAGGGAGGGAACACTGAAGCTTTCTTT. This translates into CASSLEGGNTEAFF. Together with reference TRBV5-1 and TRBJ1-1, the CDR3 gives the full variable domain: KAGVTQTPRYLIKTRGQQVTLSCSPISGHRSVSWYQQTPGQGLQFLFEYFSETQRNKGNFPGRFSGRQFSNSRSEMNVSTLELGDSALYLCASSLEGGNTEAFFGQGTRLTVV.

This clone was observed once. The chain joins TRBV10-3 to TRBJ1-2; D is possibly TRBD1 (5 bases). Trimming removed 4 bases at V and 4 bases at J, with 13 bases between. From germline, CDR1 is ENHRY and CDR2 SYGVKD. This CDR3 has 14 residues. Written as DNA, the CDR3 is TGTGCCATCAGTGGGGAGGGGAGCGGCTATGGCTACACCTTC. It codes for CAISGEGSGYGYTF.

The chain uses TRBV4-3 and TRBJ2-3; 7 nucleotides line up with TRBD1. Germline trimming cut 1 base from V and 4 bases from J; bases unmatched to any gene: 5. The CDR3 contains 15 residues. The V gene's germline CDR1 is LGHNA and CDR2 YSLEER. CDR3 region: CASSQVKQGSDTQYF. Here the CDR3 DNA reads TGCGCCAGCAGCCAAGTGAAACAGGGGTCAGATACGCAGTATTTT.

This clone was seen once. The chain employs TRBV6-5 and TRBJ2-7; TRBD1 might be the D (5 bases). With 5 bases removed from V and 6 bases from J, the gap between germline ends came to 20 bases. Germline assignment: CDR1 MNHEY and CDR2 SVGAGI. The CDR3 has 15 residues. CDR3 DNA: TGTGCCAGCAGTCCCATGCGACGTGACAGAACCGAGCAGTACTTC. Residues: CASSPMRRDRTEQYF.

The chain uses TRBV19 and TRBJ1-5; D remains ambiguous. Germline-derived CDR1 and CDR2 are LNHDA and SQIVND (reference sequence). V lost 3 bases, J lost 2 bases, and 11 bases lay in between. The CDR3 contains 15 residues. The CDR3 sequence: CASSMWAGGNQPQHF. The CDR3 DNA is TGTGCCAGTAGTATGTGGGCCGGGGGCAATCAGCCCCAGCATTTT.

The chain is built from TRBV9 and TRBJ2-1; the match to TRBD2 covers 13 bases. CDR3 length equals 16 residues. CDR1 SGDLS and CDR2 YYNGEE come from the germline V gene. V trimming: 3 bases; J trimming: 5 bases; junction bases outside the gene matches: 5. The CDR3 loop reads CASSAAGLAGNNEQFF. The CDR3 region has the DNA TGTGCCAGCAGCGCGGCGGGACTAGCGGGAAACAATGAGCAGTTCTTC.

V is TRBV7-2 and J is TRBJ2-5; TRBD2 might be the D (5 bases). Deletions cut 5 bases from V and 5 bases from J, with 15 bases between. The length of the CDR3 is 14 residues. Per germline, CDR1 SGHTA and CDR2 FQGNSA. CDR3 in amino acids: CASSLGVLRETQYF. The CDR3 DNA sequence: TGTGCCAGCAGCCTCGGGGTACTCCGGGAGACCCAGTACTTC.

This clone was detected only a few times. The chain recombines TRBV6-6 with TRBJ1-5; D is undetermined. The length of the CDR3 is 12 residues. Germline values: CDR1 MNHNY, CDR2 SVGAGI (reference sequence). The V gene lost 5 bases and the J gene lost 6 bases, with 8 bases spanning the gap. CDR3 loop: CASSTPPQPQHF. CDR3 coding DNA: TGTGCCAGCAGTACTCCACCTCAGCCCCAGCATTTT.

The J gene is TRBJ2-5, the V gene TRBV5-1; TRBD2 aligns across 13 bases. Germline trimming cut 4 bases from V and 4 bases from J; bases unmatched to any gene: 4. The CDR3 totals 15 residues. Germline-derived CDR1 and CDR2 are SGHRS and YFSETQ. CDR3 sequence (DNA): TGCGCCAGCAGCCCACTAGCGGGGGGGCGAGAGACCCAGTACTTC. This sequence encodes CASSPLAGGRETQYF.

The DNA of the CDR3 is TGTGCCAGCAGCTTAGCGGGGGGCGGGAGGGCCGTAAGAAACGAGCAGTACTTC. It yields the protein CASSLAGGGRAVRNEQYF. J is TRBJ2-7 and V is TRBV7-8, with TRBD2 matching 9 bases. The CDR3 loop spans 18 amino acids. The J segment lost 5 bases and the V segment lost 0 bases, leaving 14 bases of the junction unmatched. The V gene's germline CDR1 is SGHVS and CDR2 FQNEAQ.